Shown below are 2 T cell receptor beta chains from a single sample sequenced in a study of cytomegalovirus exposure and HLA in healthy donors. 13 Jbeta primers and 60 Vbeta primers were used for the PCR. Sequencing was performed with immunoSEQ multiplex PCR; in TCRdb, only in-frame clones are kept and a portion is missing. The data hold approximately 160,000 clones, with about 64% observed a single time. The specimen sequenced was PBMCs. Receptors were obtained from a man in his forties or fifties in good health and CMV-seronegative.

The chain carries TRBV11-2 and TRBJ2-3, with 9 bases aligning to TRBD2. Trimming removed 1 base from V and 5 bases from J; junction bases left unmatched: 10. The CDR3 is made up of 17 amino acids. Germline V gene sequence: CDR1 SGHAT, CDR2 FQNNGV. The CDR3 spells CASSLVGVTSGLDTQYF. In nucleotides, the CDR3 is TGTGCCAGCAGCTTAGTCGGTGTAACTAGCGGGCTAGATACGCAGTATTTT. Supplemented by reference TRBV11-2 and TRBJ2-3, the full variable domain reads EAGVAQSPRYKIIEKRQSVAFWCNPISGHATLYWYQQILGQGPKLLIQFQNNGVVDDSQLPKDRFSAERLKGVDSTLKIQPAKLEDSAVYLCASSLVGVTSGLDTQYFGPGTRLTVL.

This chain links TRBV7-9 with TRBJ2-1, with 7 positions matching TRBD1. Germline values: CDR1 SEHNR, CDR2 FQNEAQ (reference sequence). Unmatched junction bases numbered 4, after V lost 2 bases and J lost 9 bases. The CDR3 sequence is 13 residues long. CDR3: CASSLKTGSEQFF. DNA of the CDR3: TGTGCCAGCAGCTTAAAGACAGGGAGTGAGCAGTTCTTC.